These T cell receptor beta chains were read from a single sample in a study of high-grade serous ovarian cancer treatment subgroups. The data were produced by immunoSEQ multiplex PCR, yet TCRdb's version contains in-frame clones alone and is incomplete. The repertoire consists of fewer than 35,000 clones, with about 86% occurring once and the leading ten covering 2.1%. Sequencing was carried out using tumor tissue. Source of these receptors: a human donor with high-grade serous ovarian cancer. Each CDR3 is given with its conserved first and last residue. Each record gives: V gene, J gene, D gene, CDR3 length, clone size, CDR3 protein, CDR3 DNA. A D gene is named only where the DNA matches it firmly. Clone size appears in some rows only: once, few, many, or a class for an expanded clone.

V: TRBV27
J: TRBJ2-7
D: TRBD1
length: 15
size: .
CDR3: CASSLSGTGYYEQYF
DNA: TGTGCCAGCAGTTTATCCGGGACAGGATACTACGAGCAGTACTTC

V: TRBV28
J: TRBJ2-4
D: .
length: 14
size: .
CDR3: CASSFRGPKNIQYF
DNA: TGTGCCAGCAGTTTCAGGGGTCCAAAAAACATTCAGTACTTC

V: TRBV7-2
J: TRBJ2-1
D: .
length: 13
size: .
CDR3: CASSWQGYNEQFF
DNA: TGTGCCAGCAGCTGGCAGGGCTACAATGAGCAGTTCTTC

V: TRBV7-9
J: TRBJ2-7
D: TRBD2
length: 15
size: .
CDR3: CASRSGTSGGDEQYF
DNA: TGTGCCAGCAGGTCGGGGACTAGCGGAGGGGACGAGCAGTACTTC

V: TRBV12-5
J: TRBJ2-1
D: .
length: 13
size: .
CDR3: CASGFHVMDEQFF
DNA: TGTGCTAGTGGTTTCCACGTGATGGATGAGCAGTTCTTC

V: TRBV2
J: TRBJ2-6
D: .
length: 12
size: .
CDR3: CASKSGANVLTF
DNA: TGTGCCAGTAAATCTGGGGCCAACGTCCTGACTTTC

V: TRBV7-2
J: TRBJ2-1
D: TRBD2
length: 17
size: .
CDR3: CASSPGLAGTSNNEQFF
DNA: TGTGCCAGCAGCCCTGGACTAGCGGGAACCTCGAACAATGAGCAGTTCTTC

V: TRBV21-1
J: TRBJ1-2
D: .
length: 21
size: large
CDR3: CASSIDRRSDRGLILHYGYTF
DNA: TGTGCCAGCAGCATAGACAGGAGGTCGGACAGGGGCCTTATCCTCCACTATGGCTACACCTTC

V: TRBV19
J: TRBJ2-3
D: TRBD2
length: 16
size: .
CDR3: CASRWGTSDSTDTQYF
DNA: TGTGCCAGTAGATGGGGGACTAGCGACAGCACAGATACGCAGTATTTT

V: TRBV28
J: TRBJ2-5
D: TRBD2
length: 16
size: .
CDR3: CASSKGTSGRRETQYF
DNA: TGTGCCAGCAGCAAGGGGACTAGCGGGAGAAGGGAGACCCAGTACTTC

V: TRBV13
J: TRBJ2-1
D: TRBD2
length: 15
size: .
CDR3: CASSSRTSGTNEQFF
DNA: TGTGCCAGCAGCTCGCGGACTAGCGGGACCAATGAGCAGTTCTTC

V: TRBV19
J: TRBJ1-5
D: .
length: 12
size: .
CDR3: CASSILSQPQHF
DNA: TGTGCCAGTAGTATACTAAGTCAGCCCCAGCATTTT

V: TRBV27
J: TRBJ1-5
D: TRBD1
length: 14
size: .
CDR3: CASSGDRGRQPQHF
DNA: TGTGCCAGCAGTGGAGACAGGGGGAGGCAGCCCCAGCATTTT

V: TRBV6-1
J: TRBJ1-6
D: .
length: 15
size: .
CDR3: CASRETTAIHSPLHF
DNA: TGTGCCAGCAGGGAAACTACAGCCATTCATTCACCCCTCCACTTT

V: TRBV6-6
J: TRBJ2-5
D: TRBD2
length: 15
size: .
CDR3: CASSYISGRRETQYF
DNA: TGTGCCAGCAGTTACATTAGCGGGAGAAGGGAGACCCAGTACTTC

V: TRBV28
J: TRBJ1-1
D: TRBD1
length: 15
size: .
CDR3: CASTQPGAGGTEAFF
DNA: TGTGCCAGCACACAACCCGGGGCAGGGGGAACTGAAGCTTTCTTT

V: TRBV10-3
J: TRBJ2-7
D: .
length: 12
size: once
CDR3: CASGGTHYEQYF
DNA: TGTGCCAGCGGAGGGACCCACTACGAGCAGTACTTC

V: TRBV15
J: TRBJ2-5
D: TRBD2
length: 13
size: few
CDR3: CATGTRRSGAQYF
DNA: TGTGCCACCGGGACTAGGCGATCAGGGGCCCAGTACTTC

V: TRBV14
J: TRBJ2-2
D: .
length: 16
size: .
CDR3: CASSHPQGTGAGELFF
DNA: TGTGCCAGCAGCCATCCACAGGGGACTGGCGCCGGGGAGCTGTTTTTT

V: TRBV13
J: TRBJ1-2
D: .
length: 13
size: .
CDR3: CASSLRQGDGYTF
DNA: TGTGCCAGCAGCTTGAGGCAGGGCGACGGCTACACCTTC

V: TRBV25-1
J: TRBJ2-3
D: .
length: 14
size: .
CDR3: CASSEWTDTDTQYF
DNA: TGTGCCAGCAGTGAATGGACAGACACAGATACGCAGTATTTT

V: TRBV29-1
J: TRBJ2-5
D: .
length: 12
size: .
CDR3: CSVPGLFETQYF
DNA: TGCAGCGTGCCGGGACTTTTCGAGACCCAGTACTTC

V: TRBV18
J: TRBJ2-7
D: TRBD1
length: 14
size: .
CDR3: CASSPRQGAGEQYF
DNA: TGTGCCAGCTCACCGAGACAGGGGGCGGGCGAGCAGTACTTC

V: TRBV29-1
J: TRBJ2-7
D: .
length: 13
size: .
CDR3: CSVAGTGSYEQYF
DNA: TGCAGCGTTGCCGGGACGGGTTCCTACGAGCAGTACTTC

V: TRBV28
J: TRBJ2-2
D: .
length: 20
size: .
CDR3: CASSLCPIRKQGHSTGELFF
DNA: TGTGCCAGCAGTTTATGCCCGATACGAAAACAGGGCCATAGCACCGGGGAGCTGTTTTTT

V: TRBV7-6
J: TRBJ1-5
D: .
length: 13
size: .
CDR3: CASSLRQDQPQHF
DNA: TGTGCCAGCAGCCTTAGACAGGATCAGCCCCAGCATTTT